A single sample gave rise to the 10 T cell receptor beta chains below, sequenced in a study of blood T cell repertoires in COVID-19. TCRdb's copy holds only in-frame clones and misses some; the assay was immunoSEQ multiplex PCR. The repertoire consists of about 36,000 clones, with about 77% occurring once and the leading ten covering about 30%. The source material was peripheral blood. These receptors came from a man in his sixties with acute or convalescent COVID-19.

This rearrangement joins TRBV29-1 to TRBJ2-1; tentatively, D is TRBD2 (5 bases). The CDR3 is 12 amino acids. The germline V and J ends were trimmed by 3 bases and 12 bases, with 15 bases remaining between them. Germline loops: CDR1 SQVTM, CDR2 ANQGSEA. The chain's CDR3 is CSVEALPGWQFF. CDR3 nucleotide sequence: TGCAGCGTTGAGGCTCTCCCGGGATGGCAGTTCTTC.

The chain uses TRBV6-5 and TRBJ1-1; weak D call: TRBD1 (5 bases). This CDR3 spans 14 amino acids. V was cut by 5 bases and J by 4 bases, with 14 bases left in between. Germline V gene lookup returns CDR1 MNHEY and CDR2 SVGAGI. The CDR3 DNA is TGTGCCAGCAGTCCGTGGGCAGGGTTCACTGAAGCTTTCTTT. Translation gives CASSPWAGFTEAFF.

V and J are TRBV10-1 and TRBJ2-2; TRBD2 matches at 7 bases. J gave up 2 bases and V 9 bases, and 12 bases lay outside the gene matches. This CDR3 contains 16 residues. CDR1 and CDR2 (germline): WNHNN, SYGVQD (reference sequence). CDR3 amino acids: CARVWGGVGNTGELFF. The CDR3, as DNA: TGCGCCAGGGTTTGGGGGGGAGTCGGTAACACCGGGGAGCTGTTTTTT.

This chain's CDR3 is CASSLEAGANYGYTF. The CDR3 nucleotides are TGTGCCAGCAGCTTGGAGGCAGGGGCAAACTATGGCTACACCTTC. The chain employs TRBV5-6 and TRBJ1-2, with D possibly matching TRBD1 (6 bases). This CDR3 is built from 15 residues. V lost 0 bases and J 2 bases, leaving 11 bases between the germline ends. Germline CDR1 reads SGHDT; CDR2 reads YYEEEE.

The V gene is TRBV18, the J gene TRBJ2-5, with D uncertain. Per the germline V gene, CDR1 is KGHSH and CDR2 is LQKENI. The CDR3 sequence is 13 residues long. The V end lost 3 bases, the J end lost 5 bases, and 10 bases lay between the germline ends. The CDR3 loop is CASSPPTVETQYF. The CDR3, as DNA: TGTGCCAGCTCACCCCCAACAGTGGAGACCCAGTACTTC.

This chain links TRBV10-3 with TRBJ2-2; D is undetermined. Trimming stripped 4 bases from V and 5 bases from J, with 5 bases between. Germline values: CDR1 ENHRY, CDR2 SYGVKD. The CDR3 loop spans 12 amino acids. This CDR3 is CAISGITGELFF. The DNA for the CDR3 is TGTGCCATCAGTGGTATTACCGGGGAGCTGTTTTTT.

This chain connects TRBV5-5 to TRBJ2-7; 7 nucleotides match TRBD1. This CDR3 spans 14 amino acids. V lost 4 bases and J lost 4; bases outside the gene matches: 8. Germline assignment: CDR1 SGHKS and CDR2 YYEKEE (reference sequence). The CDR3 loop reads CASSPRQGRYEQYF. CDR3 DNA sequence: TGTGCCAGCAGCCCCAGACAGGGACGGTACGAGCAGTACTTC.

The rearrangement uses TRBV11-2 and TRBJ2-2; TRBD2 matches 7 bases. There are 14 residues in the CDR3. J was trimmed by 6 bases and V by 3 bases; bases with no gene match: 4. Per germline, CDR1 SGHAT and CDR2 FQNNGV. This chain's CDR3 is CASSLMAGAGELFF. The CDR3, as DNA: TGTGCCAGCAGCTTGATGGCGGGGGCCGGGGAGCTGTTTTTT.

The rearrangement joins TRBV5-5 to TRBJ1-5, with D maybe TRBD1 (5 bases). The CDR3 runs 15 residues. The germline gives CDR1 SGHKS, CDR2 YYEKEE (reference sequence). Deletions cut 1 base from V and 4 bases from J, with 12 bases between. CDR3 coding DNA: TGTGCCAGCAGCTTGAATACAGGAGCTAATCAGCCCCAGCATTTT. This codes for CASSLNTGANQPQHF.

This chain uses TRBV7-2 with TRBJ2-1, with 9 bases identical to TRBD1. The germline CDR1 and CDR2 sequences are SGHTA and FQGNSA. The V gene end was trimmed by 5 bases and the J gene end by 5 bases; junction bases not matched to a gene: 7. The CDR3 has 15 residues. As DNA, the CDR3 is TGTGCCAGCAGCGTACAGGGGGCCGTGAACAATGAGCAGTTCTTC. Residues: CASSVQGAVNNEQFF.